Below are 2 T cell receptor beta chains sequenced from a single sample in a study of CD8+CD57+ T cells in acquired aplastic anemia. Profiling that covered TCR beta VDJ and CDR3 relied on genomic DNA as its template. TCRdb called the reads again in MiXCR, with one record for every CDR3 protein. The repertoire includes fewer than 250,000 distinct CDR3 sequences, around half of them detected once, and 6.5% to 10% sits in the top ten. Patients chosen for sequencing had shown CD8+CD57+ cell expansion by flow cytometry. The sequencing sample was made of sorted CD4+, CD8+, or CD8+CD57+ T cells (not recorded which) from PBMCs. The receptors were sampled from a human donor with aplastic anemia.

This clonotype has just a few counts. Just one base apart from a much larger clone, this may be a read error. The chain combines TRBV7-3 with TRBJ2-3; D might be TRBD2 (6 bases). Germline V gene sequence: CDR1 SGHTA, CDR2 FQGTGA. The V end was cut by 1 base, the J end by 2 bases, with 13 bases between. There are 16 residues in the CDR3. The CDR3 loop is CASSLRGGANTDTQYF. The CDR3 DNA sequence: TGTGCCAGCAGCTTAAGGGGCGGGGCTAACACAGATACGCAGTATTTT.

This clonotype has ten or more counts. The J gene is TRBJ2-7, the V gene TRBV29-1; TRBD2 matches at 8 bases. With V trimmed by 2 bases and J by 2 bases, 2 bases remained unmatched. Germline loops: CDR1 SQVTM, CDR2 ANQGSEA. This CDR3 has 13 residues. The CDR3 sequence: CSVEISGTYEQYF. The CDR3 DNA reads as TGCAGCGTTGAAATTAGCGGGACCTACGAGCAGTACTTC.